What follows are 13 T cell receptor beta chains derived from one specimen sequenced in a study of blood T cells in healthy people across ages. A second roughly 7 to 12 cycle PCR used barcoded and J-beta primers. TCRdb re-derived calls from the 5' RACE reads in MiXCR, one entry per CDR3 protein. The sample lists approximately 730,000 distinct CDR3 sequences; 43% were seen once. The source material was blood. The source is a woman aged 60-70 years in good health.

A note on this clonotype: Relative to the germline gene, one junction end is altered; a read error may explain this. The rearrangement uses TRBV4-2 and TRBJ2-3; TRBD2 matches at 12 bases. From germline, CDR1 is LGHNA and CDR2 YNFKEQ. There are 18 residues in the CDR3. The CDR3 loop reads CASSQDLSSGGASDAQYF. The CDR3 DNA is TGTGCCAGCAGCCAGGACCTCTCTAGCGGGGGGGCCTCAGATGCGCAGTATTTT.

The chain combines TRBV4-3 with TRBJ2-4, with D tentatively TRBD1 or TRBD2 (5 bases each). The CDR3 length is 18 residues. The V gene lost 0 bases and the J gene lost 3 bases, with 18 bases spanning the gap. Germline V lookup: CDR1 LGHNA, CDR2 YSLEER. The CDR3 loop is CASSQDGTDSVGKNIQYF. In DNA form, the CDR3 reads TGCGCCAGCAGCCAAGATGGGACGGATAGCGTAGGCAAAAACATTCAGTACTTC.

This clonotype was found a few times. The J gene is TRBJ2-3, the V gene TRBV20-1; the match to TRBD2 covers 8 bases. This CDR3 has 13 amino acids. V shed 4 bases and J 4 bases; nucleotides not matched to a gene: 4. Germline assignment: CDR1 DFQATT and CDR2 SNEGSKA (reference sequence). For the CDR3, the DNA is TGCAGTGCTACTCTAGCGGGCCCAGATACGCAGTATTTT. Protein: CSATLAGPDTQYF.

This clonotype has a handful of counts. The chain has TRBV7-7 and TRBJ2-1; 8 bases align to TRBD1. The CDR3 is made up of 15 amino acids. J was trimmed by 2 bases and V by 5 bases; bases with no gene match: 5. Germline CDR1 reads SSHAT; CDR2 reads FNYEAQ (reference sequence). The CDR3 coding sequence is TGTGCCAGCAGCCCGGACAGGGAAACCTACAATGAGCAGTTCTTC. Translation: CASSPDRETYNEQFF.

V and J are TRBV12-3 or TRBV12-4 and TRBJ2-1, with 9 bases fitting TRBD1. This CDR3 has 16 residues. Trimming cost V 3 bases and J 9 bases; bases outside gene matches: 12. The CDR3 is CASSFGYRGRLGEQFF. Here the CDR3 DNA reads TGTGCCAGCAGTTTCGGCTACAGGGGGCGCTTGGGTGAGCAGTTCTTC.

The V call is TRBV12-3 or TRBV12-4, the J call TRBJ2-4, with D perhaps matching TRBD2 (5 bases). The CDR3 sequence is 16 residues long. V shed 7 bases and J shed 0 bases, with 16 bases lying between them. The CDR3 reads CASTTWGSVAKNIQYF. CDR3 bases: TGTGCCAGCACCACCTGGGGTAGCGTAGCCAAAAACATTCAGTACTTC.

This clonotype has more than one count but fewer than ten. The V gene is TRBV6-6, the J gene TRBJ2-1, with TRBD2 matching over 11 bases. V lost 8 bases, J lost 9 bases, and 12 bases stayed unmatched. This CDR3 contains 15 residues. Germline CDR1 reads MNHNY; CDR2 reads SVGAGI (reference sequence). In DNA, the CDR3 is TGTGCCAGCTGGTATAGCGGGAGGGCCCGAGGTGAGCAGTTCTTC. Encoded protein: CASWYSGRARGEQFF.

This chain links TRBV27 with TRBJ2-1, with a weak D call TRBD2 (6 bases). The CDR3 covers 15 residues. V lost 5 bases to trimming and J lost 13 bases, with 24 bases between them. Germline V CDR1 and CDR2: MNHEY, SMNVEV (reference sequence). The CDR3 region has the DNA TGTGCCAGCAGTACTGGGAGCGGGTCCCAAGAGACCCAGTTCTTC. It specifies CASSTGSGSQETQFF.

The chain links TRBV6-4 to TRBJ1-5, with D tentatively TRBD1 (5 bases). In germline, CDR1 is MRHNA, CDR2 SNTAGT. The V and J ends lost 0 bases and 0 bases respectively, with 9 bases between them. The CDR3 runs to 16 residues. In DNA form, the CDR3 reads TGTGCCAGCAGTGACTCGAGGCAGGGTAGCAATCAGCCCCAGCATTTT. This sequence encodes CASSDSRQGSNQPQHF.

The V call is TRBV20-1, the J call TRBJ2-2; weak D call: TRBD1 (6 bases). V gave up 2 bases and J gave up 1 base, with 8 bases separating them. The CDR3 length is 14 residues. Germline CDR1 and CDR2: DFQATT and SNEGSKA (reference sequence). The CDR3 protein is CSARPGQNTGELFF. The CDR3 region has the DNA TGCAGTGCTAGACCGGGACAGAACACCGGGGAGCTGTTTTTT.

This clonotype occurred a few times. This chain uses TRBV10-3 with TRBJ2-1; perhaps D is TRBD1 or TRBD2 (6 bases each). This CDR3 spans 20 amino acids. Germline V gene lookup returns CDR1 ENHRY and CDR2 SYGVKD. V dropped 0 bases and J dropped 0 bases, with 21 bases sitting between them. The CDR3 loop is CAISESAVSGQLSSYNEQFF. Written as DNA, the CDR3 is TGTGCCATCAGTGAGTCGGCGGTTAGCGGACAGTTGAGCTCCTACAATGAGCAGTTCTTC.

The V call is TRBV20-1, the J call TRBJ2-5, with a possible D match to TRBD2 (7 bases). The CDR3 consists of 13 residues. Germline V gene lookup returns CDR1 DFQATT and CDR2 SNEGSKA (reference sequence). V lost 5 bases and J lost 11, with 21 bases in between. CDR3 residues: CSALKGGHNEQYF. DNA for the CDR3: TGCAGTGCTCTAAAGGGGGGGCACAATGAGCAGTACTTC.

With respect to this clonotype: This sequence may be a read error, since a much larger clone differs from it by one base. The CDR3 coding sequence is TGTGCCAGCATCGGATGGGGACGAGCAGACCAAGAGACCCAGTACTTC. Its translation is CASIGWGRADQETQYF. The chain links TRBV6-2 or TRBV6-3 to TRBJ2-5; possibly TRBD1 or TRBD2 for D (5 bases each). There are 16 residues in the CDR3. Trimming pared 7 bases from V and 0 bases from J, leaving 18 bases between. CDR1 is MNHEY and CDR2 is SVGEGT in the germline V gene.